A single sample gave rise to the 16 T cell receptor beta chains below, sequenced in a study of blood T cell repertoires in COVID-19. Clones were sequenced by immunoSEQ multiplex PCR, and TCRdb holds only the in-frame ones, with some missing. The table has 60,000 to 95,000 clones, more than 90% seen once. Sequenced input: peripheral blood. The receptors shown here come from a woman of 80 years or more with active or convalescent COVID-19.

The rearrangement links TRBV27 to TRBJ2-4, with a tentative D call TRBD2 (5 bases). This CDR3 contains 14 residues. Per germline, CDR1 MNHEY and CDR2 SMNVEV (reference sequence). V dropped 5 bases and J dropped 8 bases, with 16 bases sitting between them. The CDR3 protein is CASSLDSEDDIQYF. In DNA form, the CDR3 reads TGTGCCAGCAGTCTGGACTCGGAGGATGACATTCAGTACTTC.

This clone occurred once. The chain couples TRBV10-1 to TRBJ2-7; D is possibly TRBD2 (6 bases). With 4 bases removed from V and 3 bases from J, the gap between germline ends came to 16 bases. Germline CDR1 and CDR2: WNHNN and SYGVQD (reference sequence). The CDR3 totals 15 residues. The CDR3 nucleotides read TGCGCCAGCAGTGGAGGGATCGGCGGGGTCTACGAGCAGTACTTC. Its protein product is CASSGGIGGVYEQYF.

As for this clone: One junction end disagrees with the germline gene, perhaps due to a read error. CDR3 residues: CASSSFNSPLHF. CDR3 in DNA: TGTGCCAGCAGCTCCTTTAATTCACCCCTCCACTTT. The chain employs TRBV9 and TRBJ1-6; D not certain. The CDR3 length is 12 residues. The germline gives CDR1 SGDLS, CDR2 YYNGEE.

This chain joins TRBV10-1 and TRBJ1-2; 8 nucleotides align to TRBD1. Per germline, CDR1 WNHNN and CDR2 SYGVQD (reference sequence). The CDR3 has 14 residues. The V and J ends lost 1 base and 8 bases, in that order; junction bases with no gene match: 6. CDR3 in DNA: TGCGCCAGCAGTGAGTTAGGACAGGGACGAGGCTACACCTTC. Protein: CASSELGQGRGYTF.

This clone has only one observation. The chain has TRBV5-5 and TRBJ1-6; 7 nucleotides align to TRBD1. Per germline, CDR1 SGHKS and CDR2 YYEKEE (reference sequence). The CDR3 runs to 15 residues. V shed 2 bases, J shed 13 bases, and the junction held 12 bases outside the gene matches. CDR3 loop: CASSLTTGAAFPLHF. The CDR3, as DNA: TGTGCCAGCAGCTTAACCACAGGGGCAGCGTTTCCCCTCCACTTT.

This chain joins TRBV5-1 and TRBJ2-2; TRBD1 aligns across 7 bases. Per the germline V gene, CDR1 is SGHRS and CDR2 is YFSETQ. V shed 3 bases and J 4 bases; nucleotides not matched to a gene: 6. This CDR3 comprises 15 residues. This CDR3 is CASSSEGAGTGELFF. The CDR3 nucleotides are TGCGCCAGCAGCTCCGAGGGGGCTGGCACCGGGGAGCTGTTTTTT.

The chain recombines TRBV7-3 with TRBJ1-2, with D possibly TRBD1 on 5 matching bases. This CDR3 is built from 15 residues. With 4 bases removed from V and 5 bases from J, the gap between germline ends came to 17 bases. Germline V gene sequence: CDR1 SGHTA, CDR2 FQGTGA. Here the CDR3 reads CASSSRPGLKYGYTF. DNA of the CDR3: TGTGCCAGCAGCTCCCGACCGGGACTGAAATATGGCTACACCTTC.

The gene calls are TRBV7-2 and TRBJ1-1, with D perhaps TRBD1 (6 bases). Per the germline V gene, CDR1 is SGHTA and CDR2 is FQGNSA. V dropped 4 bases and J dropped 3 bases, with 12 bases sitting between them. The CDR3 is 14 residues long. The CDR3 reads CASSYRTAYTEAFF. Here the CDR3 DNA reads TGTGCCAGCAGCTATCGGACAGCCTACACTGAAGCTTTCTTT. The variable domain in full, completed from reference TRBV7-2 and TRBJ1-1, reads GAGVSQSPSNKVTEKGKDVELRCDPISGHTALYWYRQSLGQGLEFLIYFQGNSAPDKSGLPSDRFSAERTGGSVSTLTIQRTQQEDSAVYLCASSYRTAYTEAFFGQGTRLTVV.

The chain has TRBV5-1 and TRBJ2-5, with 10 bases lining up with TRBD2. The V segment lost 1 base and the J segment 5 bases; nucleotides outside the gene matches: 8. The CDR3 length is 16 residues. Germline CDR1 is SGHRS and CDR2 is YFSETQ. The CDR3 here is CASSLLLAGGSETQYF. The CDR3 bases are TGCGCCAGCAGCTTGTTGTTAGCGGGGGGTTCCGAGACCCAGTACTTC.

The chain has TRBV7-9 and TRBJ1-1; tentative D call: TRBD1 (5 bases). Per germline, CDR1 SEHNR and CDR2 FQNEAQ (reference sequence). There are 17 residues in the CDR3. V lost 3 bases and J lost 0, with 17 bases in between. CDR3 in DNA: TGTGCCAGCAGCTTTCCCACAGGAGCACTCATGAACACTGAAGCTTTCTTT. This encodes CASSFPTGALMNTEAFF. Complete variable domain (other parts from reference TRBV7-9 and TRBJ1-1): DTGVSQNPRHKITKRGQNVTFRCDPISEHNRLYWYRQTLGQGPEFLTYFQNEAQLEKSRLLSDRFSAERPKGSFSTLEIQRTEQGDSAMYLCASSFPTGALMNTEAFFGQGTRLTVV.

This rearrangement joins TRBV5-5 to TRBJ2-3; 9 nucleotides agree with TRBD1. Germline V lookup: CDR1 SGHKS, CDR2 YYEKEE (reference sequence). This CDR3 is built from 18 residues. V lost 0 bases and J lost 1; bases outside the gene matches: 9. The CDR3 sequence: CASSLGLLTGGGTDTQYF. In nucleotides, the CDR3 is TGTGCCAGCAGCTTGGGCCTTCTTACAGGGGGCGGCACAGATACGCAGTATTTT.

This clone was counted once. V and J are TRBV4-1 and TRBJ2-7; 8 nucleotides align to TRBD1. Germline-derived CDR1 and CDR2 are MGHRA and YSYEKL. The CDR3 has 16 amino acids. The junction had 14 bases not matched to a gene; V was cut back by 4 bases and J by 6 bases. The CDR3 sequence: CASSPRQGPRMIEQYF. The CDR3 bases are TGCGCCAGCAGCCCCCGACAGGGGCCAAGGATGATCGAGCAGTACTTC.

This rearrangement joins TRBV6-5 to TRBJ2-5, with TRBD1 as a possible D gene (5 bases). The CDR3 extends over 12 amino acids. V was clipped by 7 bases and J by 3 bases, with 9 bases between them. The germline gives CDR1 MNHEY, CDR2 SVGAGI. In DNA form, the CDR3 reads TGTGCCAGCAAAATAGGGGAAGAGACCCAGTACTTC. Translating it yields CASKIGEETQYF.

The chain joins TRBV13 to TRBJ1-1; 10 positions agree with TRBD1. J was trimmed by 6 bases and V by 4 bases; bases with no gene match: 5. This CDR3 has 14 residues. Germline V gene data show CDR1 as PRHDT and CDR2 as FYEKMQ (reference sequence). In DNA form, the CDR3 reads TGTGCCAGCAGCTCGGACAGGGGGATCGCTGAAGCTTTCTTT. It translates to CASSSDRGIAEAFF. The entire variable domain, with the rest obtained from reference TRBV13 and TRBJ1-1, is as follows: AAGVIQSPRHLIKEKRETATLKCYPIPRHDTVYWYQQGPGQDPQFLISFYEKMQSDKGSIPDRFSAQQFSDYHSELNMSSLELGDSALYFCASSSDRGIAEAFFGQGTRLTVV.

The chain employs TRBV7-9 and TRBJ1-5; possible D gene TRBD1, 6 bases. The CDR3 consists of 13 residues. Germline V gene lookup returns CDR1 SEHNR and CDR2 FQNEAQ (reference sequence). V lost 8 bases, J lost 7 bases, and 15 bases lay in between. CDR3 in DNA: TGTGCCAGCGGCCAGGGCGGGGGCCAGCCCCAGCATTTT. Its translation: CASGQGGGQPQHF.

CDR3 loop: CASSQEAGSSGANVLTF. CDR3 bases: TGTGCCAGCAGCCAAGAAGCGGGCAGCTCTGGGGCCAACGTCCTGACTTTC. This sequence joins TRBV3-1 (or the pseudogene TRBV3-2) and TRBJ2-6; D possibly corresponds to TRBD2 (6 bases). The V and J ends lost 0 bases and 0 bases respectively, with 9 bases between them. Germline CDR1 LGHDT, CDR2 YNNKEL (reference sequence). The CDR3 has 17 amino acids.